This is a list of T cell receptor beta chains from one sample in a study of blood T cell repertoires in COVID-19. Sequencing was performed with immunoSEQ multiplex PCR; in TCRdb, only in-frame clones are kept and a portion is missing. The sample has a few hundred thousand clones, roughly 90% seen once. Material: peripheral blood. The receptors shown here come from a woman in her thirties with COVID-19, enrolled during active disease. Both conserved end residues are part of each CDR3. Each record gives: clone size, V gene, D gene, J gene, CDR3 protein, CDR3 DNA. The D gene is left open where the match is weak. Part of the rows lack a size; the others show once, few, many or a class for expanded clones.

clone size: -
V gene: TRBV6-1
D gene: -
J gene: TRBJ2-2
CDR3 protein: CASSETGLILTGELFF
CDR3 DNA: TGTGCCAGCAGTGAAACAGGGCTTATTTTGACCGGGGAGCTGTTTTTT

clone size: -
V gene: TRBV5-1
D gene: -
J gene: TRBJ2-1
CDR3 protein: CASSPTRSYNEQFF
CDR3 DNA: TGCGCCAGCAGCCCGACTCGCTCCTACAATGAGCAGTTCTTC

clone size: -
V gene: TRBV6-5
D gene: -
J gene: TRBJ2-7
CDR3 protein: CASSYSRAAPYEQYF
CDR3 DNA: TGTGCCAGCAGTTACTCGAGGGCAGCCCCCTACGAGCAGTACTTC

clone size: few
V gene: TRBV5-4
D gene: TRBD1
J gene: TRBJ1-5
CDR3 protein: CASSPGQFDPQHF
CDR3 DNA: TGTGCCAGCAGCCCGGGACAGTTCGATCCCCAGCATTTT

clone size: -
V gene: TRBV28
D gene: -
J gene: TRBJ1-1
CDR3 protein: CASTYPLNTEAFF
CDR3 DNA: TGTGCCAGCACCTACCCCTTGAACACTGAAGCTTTCTTT

clone size: -
V gene: TRBV2
D gene: TRBD1
J gene: TRBJ2-5
CDR3 protein: CASSDPTTGMETQYF
CDR3 DNA: TGTGCCAGCAGTGACCCCACGACAGGGATGGAGACCCAGTACTTC

clone size: few
V gene: TRBV10-3
D gene: TRBD1
J gene: TRBJ1-1
CDR3 protein: CAIRTGQGHRESTEAFF
CDR3 DNA: TGTGCCATCAGGACAGGACAGGGGCATCGCGAGAGTACTGAAGCTTTCTTT

clone size: -
V gene: TRBV28
D gene: TRBD2
J gene: TRBJ2-3
CDR3 protein: CASSVGLATDTQYF
CDR3 DNA: TGTGCCAGCAGTGTCGGACTAGCAACAGATACGCAGTATTTT

clone size: -
V gene: TRBV7-3
D gene: TRBD1
J gene: TRBJ2-3
CDR3 protein: CASSLGQGADTQYF
CDR3 DNA: TGTGCCAGCAGCTTAGGACAGGGAGCAGATACGCAGTATTTT

clone size: few
V gene: TRBV11-2
D gene: -
J gene: TRBJ1-5
CDR3 protein: CASSSNQPQHF
CDR3 DNA: TGTGCCAGCAGCTCTAATCAGCCCCAGCATTTT

clone size: -
V gene: TRBV24-1
D gene: TRBD1
J gene: TRBJ2-7
CDR3 protein: CATSESSRGTYEQYF
CDR3 DNA: TGTGCCACCAGTGAATCATCCAGGGGGACCTACGAGCAGTACTTC

clone size: -
V gene: TRBV19
D gene: TRBD1
J gene: TRBJ2-3
CDR3 protein: CASSKRGHAESTDTQYF
CDR3 DNA: TGTGCCAGTAGTAAAAGGGGGCACGCGGAGAGCACAGATACGCAGTATTTT

clone size: few
V gene: TRBV2
D gene: TRBD1
J gene: TRBJ1-3
CDR3 protein: CAGGTGTAGNTIYF
CDR3 DNA: TGTGCCGGTGGGACAGGGACTGCTGGAAACACCATATATTTT

clone size: -
V gene: TRBV7-5
D gene: -
J gene: TRBJ2-7
CDR3 protein: CVRSSGHPREQYF
CDR3 DNA: TGTGTCAGAAGCTCCGGACACCCTCGGGAGCAGTACTTC

clone size: -
V gene: TRBV19
D gene: -
J gene: TRBJ1-5
CDR3 protein: CASSIMGGAGEPQHF
CDR3 DNA: TGTGCCAGTAGTATCATGGGAGGGGCCGGAGAGCCCCAGCATTTT